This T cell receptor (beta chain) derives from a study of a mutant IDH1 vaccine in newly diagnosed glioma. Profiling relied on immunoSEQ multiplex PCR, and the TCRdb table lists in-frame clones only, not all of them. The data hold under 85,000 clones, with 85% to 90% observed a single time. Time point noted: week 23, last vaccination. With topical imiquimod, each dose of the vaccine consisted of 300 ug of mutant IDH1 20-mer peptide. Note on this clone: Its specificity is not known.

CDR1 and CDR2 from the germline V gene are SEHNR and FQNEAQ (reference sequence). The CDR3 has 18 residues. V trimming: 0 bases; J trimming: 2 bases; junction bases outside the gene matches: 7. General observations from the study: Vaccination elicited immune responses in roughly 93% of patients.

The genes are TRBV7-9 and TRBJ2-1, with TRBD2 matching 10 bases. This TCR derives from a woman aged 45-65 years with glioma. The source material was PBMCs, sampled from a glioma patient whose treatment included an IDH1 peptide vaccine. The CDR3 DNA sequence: TGTGCCAGCAGCTTAGCGCGCCTAGCGGGAGTTACCTACAATGAGCAGTTCTTC. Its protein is CASSLARLAGVTYNEQFF.